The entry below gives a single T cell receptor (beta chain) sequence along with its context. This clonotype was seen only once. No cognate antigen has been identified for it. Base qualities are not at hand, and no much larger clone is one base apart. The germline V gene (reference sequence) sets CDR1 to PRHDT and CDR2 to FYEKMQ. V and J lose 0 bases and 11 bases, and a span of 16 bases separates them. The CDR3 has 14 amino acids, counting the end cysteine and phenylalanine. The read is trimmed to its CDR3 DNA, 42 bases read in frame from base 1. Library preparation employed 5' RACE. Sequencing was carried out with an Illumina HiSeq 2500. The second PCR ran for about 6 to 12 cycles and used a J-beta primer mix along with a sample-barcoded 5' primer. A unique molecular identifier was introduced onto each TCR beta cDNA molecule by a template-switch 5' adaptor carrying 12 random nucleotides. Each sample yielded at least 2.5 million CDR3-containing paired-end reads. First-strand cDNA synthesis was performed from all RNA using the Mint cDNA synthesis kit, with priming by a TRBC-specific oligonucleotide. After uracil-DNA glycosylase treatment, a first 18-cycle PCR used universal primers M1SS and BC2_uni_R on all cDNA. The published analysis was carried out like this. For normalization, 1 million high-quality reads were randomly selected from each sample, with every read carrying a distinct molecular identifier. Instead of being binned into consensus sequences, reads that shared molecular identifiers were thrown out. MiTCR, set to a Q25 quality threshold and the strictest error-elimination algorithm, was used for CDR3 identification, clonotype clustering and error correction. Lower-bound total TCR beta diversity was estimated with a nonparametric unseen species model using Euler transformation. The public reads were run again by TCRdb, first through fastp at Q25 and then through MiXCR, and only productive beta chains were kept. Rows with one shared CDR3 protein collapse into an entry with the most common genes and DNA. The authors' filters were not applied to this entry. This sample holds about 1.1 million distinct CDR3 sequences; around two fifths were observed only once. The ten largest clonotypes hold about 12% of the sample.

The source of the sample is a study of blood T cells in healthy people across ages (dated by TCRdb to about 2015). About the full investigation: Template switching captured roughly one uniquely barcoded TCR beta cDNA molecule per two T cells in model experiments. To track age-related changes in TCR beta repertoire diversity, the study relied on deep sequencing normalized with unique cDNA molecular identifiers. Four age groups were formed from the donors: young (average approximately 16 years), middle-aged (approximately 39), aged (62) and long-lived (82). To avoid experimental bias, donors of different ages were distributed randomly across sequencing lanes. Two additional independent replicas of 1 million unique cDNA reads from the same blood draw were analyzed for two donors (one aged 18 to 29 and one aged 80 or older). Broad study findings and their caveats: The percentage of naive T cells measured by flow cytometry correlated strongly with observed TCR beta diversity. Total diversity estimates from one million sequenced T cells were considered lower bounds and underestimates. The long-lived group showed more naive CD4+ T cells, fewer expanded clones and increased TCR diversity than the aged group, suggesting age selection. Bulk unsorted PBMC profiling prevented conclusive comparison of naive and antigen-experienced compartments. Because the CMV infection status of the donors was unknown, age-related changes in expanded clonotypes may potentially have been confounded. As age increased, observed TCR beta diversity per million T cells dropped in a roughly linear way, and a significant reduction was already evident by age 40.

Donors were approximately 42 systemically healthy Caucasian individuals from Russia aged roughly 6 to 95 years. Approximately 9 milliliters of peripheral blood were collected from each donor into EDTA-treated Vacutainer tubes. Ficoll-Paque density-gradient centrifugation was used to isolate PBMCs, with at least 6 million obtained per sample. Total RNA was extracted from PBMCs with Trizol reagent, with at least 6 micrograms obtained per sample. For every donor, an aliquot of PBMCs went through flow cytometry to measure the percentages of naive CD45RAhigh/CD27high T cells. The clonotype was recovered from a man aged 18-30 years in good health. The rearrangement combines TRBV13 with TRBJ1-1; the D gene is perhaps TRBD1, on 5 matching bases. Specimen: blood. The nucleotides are TGTGCCAGCAGCTTAGGCCGCGGGTGGGACGGGGCTTTCTTT. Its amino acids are CASSLGRGWDGAFF.